What follows are 2 T cell receptor beta chains derived from one specimen sequenced in a study of vaccination and CD4 T cells after COVID-19. Sequencing of DNA taken from cultured CD4+ T cells relied on the Oncomine TCR Beta short-read assay. Each CDR3 protein is one row after TCRdb ran MiXCR on the PCR reads. The sample includes some 20,000 distinct CDR3 sequences, about 50% of them seen just once. Their target antigens are unknown. The treatment here: approximately 11-day PBMC culture with coronavirus spike peptide pools or control peptides (ViraFEST assay). Material for sequencing was cultured CD4+ T cells from blood. The receptors shown here come from a human donor with COVID-19.

The chain joins TRBV7-6 to TRBJ2-5; TRBD1 matches at 9 bases. Per the germline V gene, CDR1 is SGHVS and CDR2 is FNYEAQ. The CDR3 has 15 amino acids. With V trimmed by 4 bases and J by 5 bases, 8 bases remained unmatched. The CDR3 region is CASSSGQGNWETQYF. CDR3 sequence (DNA): TGTGCCAGCAGCTCCGGACAGGGGAATTGGGAGACCCAGTACTTC.

This clonotype was found a few times. The J gene is TRBJ1-6, the V gene TRBV21-1; TRBD1 was called by the table and not checked on the DNA. TRBV21-1 is listed as a pseudogene. The CDR3 is 18 amino acids. The DNA of the CDR3 is TGTGCCAGCAGCAAGGGACAGGGGGTCGGATCCTATAATTCACCCCTCCACTTT. Translation gives CASSKGQGVGSYNSPLHF.